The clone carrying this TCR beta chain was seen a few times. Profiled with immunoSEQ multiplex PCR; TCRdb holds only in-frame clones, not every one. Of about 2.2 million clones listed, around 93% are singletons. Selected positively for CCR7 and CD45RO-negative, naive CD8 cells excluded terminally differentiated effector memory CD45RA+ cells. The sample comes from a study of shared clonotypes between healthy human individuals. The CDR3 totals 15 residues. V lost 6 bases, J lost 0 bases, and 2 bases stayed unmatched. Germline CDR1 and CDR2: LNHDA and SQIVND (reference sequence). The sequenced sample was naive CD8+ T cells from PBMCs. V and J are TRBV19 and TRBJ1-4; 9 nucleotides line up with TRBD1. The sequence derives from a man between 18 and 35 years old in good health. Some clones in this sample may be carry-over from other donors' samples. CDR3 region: CASRTGGSTNEKLFF. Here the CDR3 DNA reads TGTGCCAGTAGGACAGGGGGTTCAACTAATGAAAAACTGTTTTTT.